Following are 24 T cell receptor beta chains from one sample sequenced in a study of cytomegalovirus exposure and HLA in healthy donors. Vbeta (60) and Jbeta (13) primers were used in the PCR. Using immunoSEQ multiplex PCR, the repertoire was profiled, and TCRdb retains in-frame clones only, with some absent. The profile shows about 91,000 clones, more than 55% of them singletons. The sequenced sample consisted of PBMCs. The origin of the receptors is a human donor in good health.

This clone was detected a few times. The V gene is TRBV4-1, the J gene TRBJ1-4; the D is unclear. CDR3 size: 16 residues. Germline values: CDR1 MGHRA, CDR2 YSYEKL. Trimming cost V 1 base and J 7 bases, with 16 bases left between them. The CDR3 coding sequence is TGCGCCAGCAGCCAAGTAGAGAGGGCAGATCGTGAAAAACTGTTTTTT. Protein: CASSQVERADREKLFF.

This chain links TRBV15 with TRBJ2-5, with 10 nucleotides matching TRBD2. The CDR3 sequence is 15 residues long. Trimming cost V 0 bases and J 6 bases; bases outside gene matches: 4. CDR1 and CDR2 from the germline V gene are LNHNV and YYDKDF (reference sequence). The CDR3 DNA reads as TGTGCCACCAGCAGAGACCCTAGCGGGGGAAAGACCCAGTACTTC. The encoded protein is CATSRDPSGGKTQYF.

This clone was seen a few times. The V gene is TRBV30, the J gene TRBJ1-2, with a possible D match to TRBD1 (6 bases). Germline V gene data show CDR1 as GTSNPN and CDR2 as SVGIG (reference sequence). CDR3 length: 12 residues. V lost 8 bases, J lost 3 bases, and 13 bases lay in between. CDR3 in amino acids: CASPTGDYGYTF. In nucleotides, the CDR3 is TGTGCCAGCCCGACAGGCGACTATGGCTACACCTTC.

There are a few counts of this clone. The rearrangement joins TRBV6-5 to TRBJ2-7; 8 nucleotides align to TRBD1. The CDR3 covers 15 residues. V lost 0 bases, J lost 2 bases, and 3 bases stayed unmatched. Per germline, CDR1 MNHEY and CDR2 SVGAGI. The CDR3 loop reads CASSYSPGGAYEQYF. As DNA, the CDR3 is TGTGCCAGCAGTTACTCGCCAGGGGGCGCCTACGAGCAGTACTTC.

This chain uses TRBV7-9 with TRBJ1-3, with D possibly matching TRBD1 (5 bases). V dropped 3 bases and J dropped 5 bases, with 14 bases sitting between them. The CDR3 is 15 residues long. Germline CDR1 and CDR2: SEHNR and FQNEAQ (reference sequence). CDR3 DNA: TGTGCCAGCAGCTTGAATACAGGATCAAGAAACACCATATATTTT. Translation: CASSLNTGSRNTIYF.

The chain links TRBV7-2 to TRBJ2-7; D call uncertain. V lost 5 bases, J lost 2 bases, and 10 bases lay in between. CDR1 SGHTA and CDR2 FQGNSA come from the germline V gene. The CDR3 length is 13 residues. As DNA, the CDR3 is TGTGCCAGCAGCCACTCCCGAGCCTACGAGCAGTACTTC. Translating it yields CASSHSRAYEQYF.

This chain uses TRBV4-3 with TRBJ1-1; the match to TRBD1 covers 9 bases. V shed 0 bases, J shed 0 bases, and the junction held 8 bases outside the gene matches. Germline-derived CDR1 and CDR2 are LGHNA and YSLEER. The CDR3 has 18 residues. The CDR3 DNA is TGCGCCAGCAGCCAAGAGCCCCCCGGGACAGGGATGAACACTGAAGCTTTCTTT. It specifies CASSQEPPGTGMNTEAFF.

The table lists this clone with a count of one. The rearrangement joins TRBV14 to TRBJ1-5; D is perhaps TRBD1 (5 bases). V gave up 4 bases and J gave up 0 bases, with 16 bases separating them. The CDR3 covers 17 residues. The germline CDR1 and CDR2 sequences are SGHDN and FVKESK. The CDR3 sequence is CASSLKKGIYSNQPQHF. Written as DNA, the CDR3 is TGTGCCAGCAGCCTTAAAAAGGGGATATATAGCAATCAGCCCCAGCATTTT.

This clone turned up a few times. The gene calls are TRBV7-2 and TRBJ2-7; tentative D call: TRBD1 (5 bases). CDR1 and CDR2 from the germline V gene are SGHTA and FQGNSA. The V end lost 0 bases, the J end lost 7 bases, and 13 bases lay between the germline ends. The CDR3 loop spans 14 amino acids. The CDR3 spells CASSLARQSVEQYF. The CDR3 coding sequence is TGTGCCAGCAGCTTAGCAAGACAGTCGGTAGAGCAGTACTTC.

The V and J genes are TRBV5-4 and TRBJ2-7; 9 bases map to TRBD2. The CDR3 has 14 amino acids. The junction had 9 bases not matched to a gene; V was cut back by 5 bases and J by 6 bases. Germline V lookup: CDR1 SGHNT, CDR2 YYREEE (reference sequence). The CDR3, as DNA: TGTGCCAGCAGTTGGGGACTAGCCGGCGGCGAGCAGTACTTC. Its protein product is CASSWGLAGGEQYF.

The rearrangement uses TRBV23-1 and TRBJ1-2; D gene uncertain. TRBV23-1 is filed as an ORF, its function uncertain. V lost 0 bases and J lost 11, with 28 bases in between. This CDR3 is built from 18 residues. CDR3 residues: CASSQSTKSWAQGGGYTF. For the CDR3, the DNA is TGCGCCAGCAGTCAATCGACGAAGAGCTGGGCCCAAGGAGGAGGATACACCTTC.

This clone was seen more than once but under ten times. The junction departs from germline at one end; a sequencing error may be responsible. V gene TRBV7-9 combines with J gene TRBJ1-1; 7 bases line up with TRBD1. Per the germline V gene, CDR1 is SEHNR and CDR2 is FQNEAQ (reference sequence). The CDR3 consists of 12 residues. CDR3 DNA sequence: TGTGCCAGCAGCTTACCCTACGAGGGGGCCCTCTTT. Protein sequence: CASSLPYEGALF.

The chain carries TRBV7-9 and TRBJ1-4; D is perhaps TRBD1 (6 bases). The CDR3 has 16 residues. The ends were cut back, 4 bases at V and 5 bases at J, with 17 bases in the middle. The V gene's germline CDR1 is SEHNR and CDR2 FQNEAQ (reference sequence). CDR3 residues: CASSWLTRQENEKLFF. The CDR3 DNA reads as TGTGCCAGCAGCTGGTTAACTCGACAGGAAAATGAAAAACTGTTTTTT.

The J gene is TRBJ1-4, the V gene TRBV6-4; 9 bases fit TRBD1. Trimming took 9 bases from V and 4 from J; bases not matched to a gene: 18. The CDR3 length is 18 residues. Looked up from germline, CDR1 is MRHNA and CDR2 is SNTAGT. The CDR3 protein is CASRDSLDRGRFNEKLFF. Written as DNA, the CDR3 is TGTGCCAGTCGCGATTCTTTGGACAGGGGCCGTTTTAATGAAAAACTGTTTTTT.

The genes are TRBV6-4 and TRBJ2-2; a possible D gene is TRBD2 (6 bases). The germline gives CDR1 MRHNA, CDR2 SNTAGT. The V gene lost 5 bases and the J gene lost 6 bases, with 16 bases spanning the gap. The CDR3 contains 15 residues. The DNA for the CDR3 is TGTGCCAGCAGTCCCGGGACTTTCTCACCCGGGGAGCTGTTTTTT. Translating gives CASSPGTFSPGELFF.

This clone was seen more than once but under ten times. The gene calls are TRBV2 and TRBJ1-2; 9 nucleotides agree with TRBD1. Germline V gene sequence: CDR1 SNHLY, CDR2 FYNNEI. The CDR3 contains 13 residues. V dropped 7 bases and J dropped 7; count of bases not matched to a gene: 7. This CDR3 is CASKADRGGGYTF. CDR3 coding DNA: TGTGCCAGCAAGGCCGACAGGGGGGGTGGCTACACCTTC.

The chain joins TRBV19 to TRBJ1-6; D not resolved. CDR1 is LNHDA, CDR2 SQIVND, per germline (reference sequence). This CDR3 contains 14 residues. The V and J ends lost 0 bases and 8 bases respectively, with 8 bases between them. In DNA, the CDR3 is TGTGCCAGTAGTATAGAAGGCGGTTATTCACCCCTCCACTTT. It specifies CASSIEGGYSPLHF.

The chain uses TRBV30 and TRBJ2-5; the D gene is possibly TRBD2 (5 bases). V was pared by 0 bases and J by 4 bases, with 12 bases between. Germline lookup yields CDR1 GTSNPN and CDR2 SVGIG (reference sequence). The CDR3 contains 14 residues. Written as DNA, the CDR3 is TGTGCCTGGAGTGTCACAGAGGGCACAGAGACCCAGTACTTC. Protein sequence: CAWSVTEGTETQYF.

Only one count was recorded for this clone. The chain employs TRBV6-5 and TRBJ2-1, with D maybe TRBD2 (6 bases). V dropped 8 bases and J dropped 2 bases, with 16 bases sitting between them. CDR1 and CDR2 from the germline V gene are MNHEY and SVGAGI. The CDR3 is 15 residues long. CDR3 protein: CASRSRGTPYNEQFF. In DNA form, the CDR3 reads TGTGCCAGCCGTTCCCGGGGGACCCCCTACAATGAGCAGTTCTTC.

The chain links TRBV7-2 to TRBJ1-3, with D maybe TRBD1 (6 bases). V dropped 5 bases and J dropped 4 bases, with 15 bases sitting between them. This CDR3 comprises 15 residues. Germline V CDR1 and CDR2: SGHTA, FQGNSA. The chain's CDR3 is CASSPRTASGNTIYF. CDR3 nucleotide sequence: TGTGCCAGCAGCCCCCGGACAGCGAGCGGAAACACCATATATTTT.

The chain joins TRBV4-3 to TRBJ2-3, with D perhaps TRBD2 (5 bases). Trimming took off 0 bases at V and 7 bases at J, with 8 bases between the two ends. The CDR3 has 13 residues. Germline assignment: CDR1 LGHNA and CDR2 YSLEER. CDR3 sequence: CASSQERANTQYF. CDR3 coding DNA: TGCGCCAGCAGCCAAGAGAGGGCTAATACGCAGTATTTT.

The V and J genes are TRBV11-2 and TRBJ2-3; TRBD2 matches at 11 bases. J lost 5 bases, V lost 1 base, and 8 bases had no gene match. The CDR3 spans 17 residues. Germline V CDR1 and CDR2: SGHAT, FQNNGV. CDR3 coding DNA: TGTGCCAGCAGCTTAGTTTTTAGCGGGGGGGCCGGAGATACGCAGTATTTT. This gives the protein CASSLVFSGGAGDTQYF.

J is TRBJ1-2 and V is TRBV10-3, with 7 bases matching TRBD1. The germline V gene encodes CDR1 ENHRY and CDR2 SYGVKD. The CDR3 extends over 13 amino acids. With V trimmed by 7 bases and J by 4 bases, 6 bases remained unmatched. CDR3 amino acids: CAITVGQPYGYTF. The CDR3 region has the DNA TGTGCCATCACAGTGGGACAGCCCTATGGCTACACCTTC.

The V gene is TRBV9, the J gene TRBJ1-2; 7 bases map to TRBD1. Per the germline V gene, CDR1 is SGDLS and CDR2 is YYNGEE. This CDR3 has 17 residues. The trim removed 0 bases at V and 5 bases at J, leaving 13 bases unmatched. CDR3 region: CASSVGSGGIVGYGYTF. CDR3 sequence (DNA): TGTGCCAGCAGCGTAGGATCAGGGGGAATCGTCGGGTATGGCTACACCTTC.